This T cell receptor beta chain was obtained from a study of blood T cell repertoires in COVID-19. Study summary: COVID-19 samples from acute and convalescent phases originated in the United States, Italy and Spain. In each case, the material was cDNA or gDNA derived from T cells, B-cell-depleted T cells, or PBMCs.

This CDR3 comprises 16 residues. V gave up 1 base and J gave up 2 bases; unmatched junction bases: 7. Germline V lookup: CDR1 SGHRS, CDR2 YFSETQ. Authors' methods: Counts of nucleated cells, estimated from reference gene primer amplification, were obtained. Assay: immunoSEQ multiplex PCR; the TCRdb copy retains only in-frame clones and omits some. V, J and clone size reflect that table, while D and trimming were determined from the DNA. The profile covers 200,000 or so clones, with roughly 90% appearing a single time and less than 3% taken by the ten largest. The chain joins TRBV5-1 to TRBJ1-2, with 8 positions matching TRBD1. The sequenced sample was peripheral blood. This receptor was identified in a woman aged 60-75 years with acute or convalescent COVID-19. For the CDR3, the DNA is TGCGCCAGCAGCTTGAGCCCGGACAGGGAAAACTATGGCTACACCTTC. Protein: CASSLSPDRENYGYTF.